The TCR beta chain under discussion was sequenced for a study of human thymus T cells. The CDR3 consists of 13 residues. The V gene lost 4 bases and the J gene lost 4 bases, with 13 bases spanning the gap. The V gene's germline CDR1 is SQVTM and CDR2 ANQGSEA. The source of the thymus tissue was resections taken during corrective heart surgery. Healthy Finnish infants undergoing corrective surgery for congenital heart defects were used as donors. To note about this clone: Its antigen remains unidentified.

Study outcomes and limitations: Related research reported highly overlapping thymic repertoires among unrelated individuals. Thymic and blood repertoires appeared to carry a bias in their V and J gene usage.

Only in-frame clones appear in the TCRdb table, and some are missing; sequencing was by immunoSEQ multiplex PCR. This sample carries tens of thousands of clones, 90% to 95% of them seen once, and the ten largest clones take around 0.034%. The chain employs TRBV29-1 and TRBJ2-5; perhaps TRBD2 as D (6 bases). The clonotype originates from a girl less than two years old with a congenital heart defect but otherwise immunologically healthy. The material sequenced was thymus tissue. CDR3 nucleotides: TGCAGCGTTGGGGCGGGATGGGGAGAGACCCAGTACTTC. It translates to CSVGAGWGETQYF.